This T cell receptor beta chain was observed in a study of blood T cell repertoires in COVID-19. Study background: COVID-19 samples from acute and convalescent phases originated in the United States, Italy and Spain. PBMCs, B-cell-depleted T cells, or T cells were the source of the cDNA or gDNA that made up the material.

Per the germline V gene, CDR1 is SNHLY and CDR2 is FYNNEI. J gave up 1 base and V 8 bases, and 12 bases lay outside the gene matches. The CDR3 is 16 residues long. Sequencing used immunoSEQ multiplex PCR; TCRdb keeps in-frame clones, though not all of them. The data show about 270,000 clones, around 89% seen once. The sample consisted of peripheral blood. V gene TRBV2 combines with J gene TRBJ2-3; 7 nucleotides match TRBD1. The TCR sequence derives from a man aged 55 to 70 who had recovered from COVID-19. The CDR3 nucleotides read TGTGCCAGCTGGGGGCAGGGGGTAACCGGCACAGATACGCAGTATTTT. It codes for CASWGQGVTGTDTQYF.